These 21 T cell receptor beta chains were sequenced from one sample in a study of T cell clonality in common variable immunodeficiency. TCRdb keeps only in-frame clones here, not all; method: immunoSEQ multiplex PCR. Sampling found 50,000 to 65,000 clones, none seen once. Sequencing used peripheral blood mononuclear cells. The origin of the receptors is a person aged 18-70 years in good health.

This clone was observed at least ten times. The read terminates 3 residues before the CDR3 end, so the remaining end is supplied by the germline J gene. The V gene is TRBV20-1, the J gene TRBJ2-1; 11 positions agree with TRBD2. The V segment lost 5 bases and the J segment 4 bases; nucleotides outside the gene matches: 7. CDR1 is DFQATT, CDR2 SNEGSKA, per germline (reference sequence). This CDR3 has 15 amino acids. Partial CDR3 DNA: TGCAGTGCTTCTAAAACTAGCGGGGGATACAATGAG. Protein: CSASKTSGGYNE. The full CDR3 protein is CSASKTSGGYNEQFF.

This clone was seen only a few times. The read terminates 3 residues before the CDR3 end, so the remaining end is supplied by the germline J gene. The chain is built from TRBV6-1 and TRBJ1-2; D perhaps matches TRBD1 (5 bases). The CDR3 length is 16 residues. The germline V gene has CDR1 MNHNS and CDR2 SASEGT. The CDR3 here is CASSVLGGSSYNDYTF. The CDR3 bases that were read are TGTGCCAGCAGTGTCCTTGGGGGGAGCTCCTACAATGAC.

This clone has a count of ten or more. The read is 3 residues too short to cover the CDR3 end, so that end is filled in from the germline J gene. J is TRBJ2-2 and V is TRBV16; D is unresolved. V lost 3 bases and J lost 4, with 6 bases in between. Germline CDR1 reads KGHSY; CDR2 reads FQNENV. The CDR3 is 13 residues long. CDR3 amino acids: CASSHASTGELFF. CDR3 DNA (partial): TGTGCCAGCAGCCATGCTAGCACCGGGGAG.

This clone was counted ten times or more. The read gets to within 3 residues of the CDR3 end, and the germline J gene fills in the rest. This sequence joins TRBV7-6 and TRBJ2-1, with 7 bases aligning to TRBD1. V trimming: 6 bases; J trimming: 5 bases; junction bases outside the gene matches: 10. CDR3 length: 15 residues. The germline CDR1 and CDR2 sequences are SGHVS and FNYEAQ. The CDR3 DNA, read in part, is TGTGCCAGCAGGCATAGACAGGGCACGAACAATGAG. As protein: CASRHRQGTNNE. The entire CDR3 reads CASRHRQGTNNEQFF.

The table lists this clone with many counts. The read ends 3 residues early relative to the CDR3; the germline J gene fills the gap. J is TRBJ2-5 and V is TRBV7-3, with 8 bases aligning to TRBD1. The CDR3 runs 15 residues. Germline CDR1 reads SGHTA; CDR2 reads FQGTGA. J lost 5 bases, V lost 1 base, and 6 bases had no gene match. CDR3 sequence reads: CASSLSGTGLETQYF. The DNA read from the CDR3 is TGTGCCAGCAGCTTAAGCGGGACAGGTCTTGAGACC.

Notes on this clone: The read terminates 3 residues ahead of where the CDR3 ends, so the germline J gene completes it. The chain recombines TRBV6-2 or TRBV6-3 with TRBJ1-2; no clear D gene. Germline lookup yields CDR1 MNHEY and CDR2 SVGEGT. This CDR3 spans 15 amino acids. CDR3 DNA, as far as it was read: TGTGCCAGCAGTACCGTCGGTGTCGGCACAGATACC. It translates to CASSTVGVGTDT. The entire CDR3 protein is CASSTVGVGTDTYTF.

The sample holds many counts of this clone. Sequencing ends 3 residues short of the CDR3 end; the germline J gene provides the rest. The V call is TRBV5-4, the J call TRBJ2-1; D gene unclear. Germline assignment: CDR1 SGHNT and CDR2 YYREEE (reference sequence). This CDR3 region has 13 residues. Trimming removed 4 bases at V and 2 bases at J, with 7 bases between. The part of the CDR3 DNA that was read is TGTGCCAGCAGCCCGGGTCCCTACAATGAG. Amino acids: CASSPGPYNE. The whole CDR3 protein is CASSPGPYNEQFF. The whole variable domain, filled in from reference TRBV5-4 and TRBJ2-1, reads ETGVTQSPTHLIKTRGQQVTLRCSSQSGHNTVSWYQQALGQGPQFIFQYYREEENGRGNFPPRFSGLQFPNYSSELNVNALELDDSALYLCASSPGPYNEQFFGPGTRLTVL.

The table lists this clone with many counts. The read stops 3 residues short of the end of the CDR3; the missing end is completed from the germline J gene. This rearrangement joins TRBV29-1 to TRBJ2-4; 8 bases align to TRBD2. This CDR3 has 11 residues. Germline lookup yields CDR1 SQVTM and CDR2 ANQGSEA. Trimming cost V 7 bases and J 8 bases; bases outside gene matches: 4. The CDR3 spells CSARGGDIQYF. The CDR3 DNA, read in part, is TGCAGCGCCCGGGGGGGGGACATT.

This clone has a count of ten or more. The CDR3 DNA, read in part, is TGCGCCAGCAGCTTGAAGGCGGACACCCACGGGACTGAA. This codes for CASSLKADTHGTE. The entire CDR3 sequence reads CASSLKADTHGTEAFF. The genes are TRBV5-1 and TRBJ1-1; a possible D gene is TRBD1 (5 bases). With the read ending 3 residues before the CDR3 end, the germline J gene is used to fill in that end. The germline V and J ends were trimmed by 1 base and 5 bases, with 18 bases remaining between them. CDR1 is SGHRS, CDR2 YFSETQ, per germline. This CDR3 is 16 amino acids long.

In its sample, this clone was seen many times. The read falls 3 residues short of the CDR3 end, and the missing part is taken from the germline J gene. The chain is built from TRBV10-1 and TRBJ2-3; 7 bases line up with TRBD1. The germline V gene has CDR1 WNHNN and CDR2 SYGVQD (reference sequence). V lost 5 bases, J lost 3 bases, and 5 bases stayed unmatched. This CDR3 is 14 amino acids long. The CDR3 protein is CASSTGQETDTQYF. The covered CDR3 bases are TGCGCCAGCAGTACCGGACAGGAAACAGATACG.

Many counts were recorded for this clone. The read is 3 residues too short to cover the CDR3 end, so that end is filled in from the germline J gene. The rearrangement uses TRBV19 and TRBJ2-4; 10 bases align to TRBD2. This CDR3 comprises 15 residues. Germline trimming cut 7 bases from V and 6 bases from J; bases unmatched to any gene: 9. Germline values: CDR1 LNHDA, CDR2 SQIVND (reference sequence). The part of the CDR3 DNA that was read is TGTGCCAGTATGGATCTAGCGGGAGCGACAAACATT. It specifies CASMDLAGATNI. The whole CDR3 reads CASMDLAGATNIQYF.

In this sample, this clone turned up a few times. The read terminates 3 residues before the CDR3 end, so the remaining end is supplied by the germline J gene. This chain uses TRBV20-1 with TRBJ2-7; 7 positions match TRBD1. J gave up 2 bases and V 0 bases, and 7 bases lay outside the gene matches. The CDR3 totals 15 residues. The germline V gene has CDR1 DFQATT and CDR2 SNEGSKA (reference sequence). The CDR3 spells CSARETGWSAYEQYF. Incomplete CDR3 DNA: TGCAGTGCTAGAGAGACAGGGTGGTCGGCCTACGAG.

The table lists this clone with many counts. The sequenced part of the CDR3 DNA is TGCGCCAGCAGCTGGACAGGGGGGAGAATTGAAAAA. This gives the protein CASSWTGGRIEK. The whole CDR3 protein reads CASSWTGGRIEKLFF. The rearrangement links TRBV5-1 to TRBJ1-4; 10 nucleotides match TRBD1. Coverage ceases 3 residues before the CDR3 finishes, and the germline J gene fills in the end. CDR1 SGHRS and CDR2 YFSETQ come from the germline V gene. J gave up 7 bases and V 3 bases, and 6 bases lay outside the gene matches. The CDR3 is 15 residues long. Using reference TRBV5-1 and TRBJ1-4 for the parts outside the CDR3, the full variable domain is KAGVTQTPRYLIKTRGQQVTLSCSPISGHRSVSWYQQTPGQGLQFLFEYFSETQRNKGNFPGRFSGRQFSNSRSEMNVSTLELGDSALYLCASSWTGGRIEKLFFGSGTQLSVL.

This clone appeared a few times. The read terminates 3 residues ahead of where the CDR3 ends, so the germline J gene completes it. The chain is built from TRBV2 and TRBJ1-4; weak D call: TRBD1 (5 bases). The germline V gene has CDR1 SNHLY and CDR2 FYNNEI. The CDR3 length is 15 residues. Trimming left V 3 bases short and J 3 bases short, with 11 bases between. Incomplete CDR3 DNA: TGTGCCAGCAGTGAGAGGTGGGGGGCTAATGAAAAA. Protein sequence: CASSERWGANEK. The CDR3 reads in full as CASSERWGANEKLFF.

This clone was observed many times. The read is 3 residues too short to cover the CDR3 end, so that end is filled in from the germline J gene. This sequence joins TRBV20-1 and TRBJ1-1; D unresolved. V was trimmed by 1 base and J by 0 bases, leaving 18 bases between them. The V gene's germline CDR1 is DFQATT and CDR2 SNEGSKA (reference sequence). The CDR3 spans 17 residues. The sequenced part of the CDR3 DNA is TGCAGTGCTAGAGTTCCGGCCATCGCGGGGTTGAACACTGAA. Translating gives CSARVPAIAGLNTE. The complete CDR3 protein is CSARVPAIAGLNTEAFF.

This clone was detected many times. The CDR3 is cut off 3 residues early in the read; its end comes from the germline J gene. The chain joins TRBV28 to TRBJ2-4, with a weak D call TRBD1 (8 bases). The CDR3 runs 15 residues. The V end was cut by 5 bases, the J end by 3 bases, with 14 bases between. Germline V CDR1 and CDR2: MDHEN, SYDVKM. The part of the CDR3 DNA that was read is TGTGCCAGCAGTATCTACAGGGGGGGCAAAAACATT. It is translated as CASSIYRGGKNI. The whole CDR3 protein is CASSIYRGGKNIQYF.

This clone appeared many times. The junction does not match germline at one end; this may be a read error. The CDR3 spells CASRYSFRRTSGSLTGELFF. CDR3 DNA (partial): TGTGCCAGCAGGTATTCGTTTCGACGGACTAGCGGGAGCTTAACCGGGGAG. The chain combines TRBV6-9 with TRBJ2-2, with 13 bases that match TRBD2. The CDR3 extends 3 residues past the end of the read, so its final part is completed from the germline J gene. The CDR3 is 20 residues long. Germline CDR1 is MNHGY and CDR2 is SVAAGI.

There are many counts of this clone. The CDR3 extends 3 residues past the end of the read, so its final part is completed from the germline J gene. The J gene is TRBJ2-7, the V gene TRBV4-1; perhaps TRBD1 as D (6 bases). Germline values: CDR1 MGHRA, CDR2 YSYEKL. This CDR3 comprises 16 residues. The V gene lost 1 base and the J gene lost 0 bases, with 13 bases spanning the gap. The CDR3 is CASSQGGQINSYEQYF. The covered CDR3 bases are TGCGCCAGCAGCCAAGGTGGACAGATAAACTCCTACGAG.

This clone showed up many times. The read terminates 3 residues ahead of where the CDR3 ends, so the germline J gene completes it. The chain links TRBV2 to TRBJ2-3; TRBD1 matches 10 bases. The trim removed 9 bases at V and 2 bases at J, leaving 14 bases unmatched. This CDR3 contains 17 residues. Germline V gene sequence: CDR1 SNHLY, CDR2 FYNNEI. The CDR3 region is CARPLTDRGPSTDTQYF. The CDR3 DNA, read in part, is TGTGCCAGGCCCCTCACCGACAGGGGGCCTTCCACAGATACG.

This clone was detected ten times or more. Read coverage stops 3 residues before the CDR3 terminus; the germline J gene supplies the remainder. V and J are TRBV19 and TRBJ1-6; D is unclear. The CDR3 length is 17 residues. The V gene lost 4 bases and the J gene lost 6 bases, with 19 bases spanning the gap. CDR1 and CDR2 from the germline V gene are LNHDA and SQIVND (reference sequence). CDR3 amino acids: CASSTNTPGEPNSPLHF. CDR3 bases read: TGTGCCAGTAGTACCAACACACCCGGGGAACCTAATTCACCC.

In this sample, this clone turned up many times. CDR3 in amino acids: CASGSGQAYEQYF. CDR3 DNA (partial): TGTGCTAGTGGTTCCGGACAGGCCTACGAG. V and J are TRBV12-5 and TRBJ2-7; 7 bases match TRBD1. With the read ending 3 residues before the CDR3 end, the germline J gene is used to fill in that end. The J segment lost 2 bases and the V segment lost 4 bases, leaving 2 bases of the junction unmatched. The V gene's germline CDR1 is LGHNT and CDR2 FRNRAP. The CDR3 runs 13 residues.